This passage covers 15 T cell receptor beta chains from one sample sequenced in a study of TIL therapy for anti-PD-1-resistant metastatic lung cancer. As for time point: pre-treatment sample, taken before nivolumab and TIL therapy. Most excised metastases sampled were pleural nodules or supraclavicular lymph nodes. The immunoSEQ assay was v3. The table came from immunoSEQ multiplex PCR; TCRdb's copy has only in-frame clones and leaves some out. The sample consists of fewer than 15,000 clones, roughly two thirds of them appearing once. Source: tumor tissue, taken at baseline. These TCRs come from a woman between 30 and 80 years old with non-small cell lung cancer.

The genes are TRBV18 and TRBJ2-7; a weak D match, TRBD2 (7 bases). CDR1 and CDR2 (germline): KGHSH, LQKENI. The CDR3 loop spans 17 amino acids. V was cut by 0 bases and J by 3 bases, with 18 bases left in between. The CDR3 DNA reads TGTGCCAGCTCACCACCCTCTTTGGGGGGGGGCCGCTACGAGCAGTACTTC. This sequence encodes CASSPPSLGGGRYEQYF.

The chain's CDR3 is CASSEGEGTDTQYF. CDR3 DNA sequence: TGTGCCAGCAGTGAAGGTGAAGGGACAGATACGCAGTATTTT. V is TRBV6-1 and J is TRBJ2-3; D remains unclear. The V gene lost 1 base and the J gene lost 3 bases, with 8 bases spanning the gap. Germline V lookup: CDR1 MNHNS, CDR2 SASEGT. The CDR3 has 14 residues.

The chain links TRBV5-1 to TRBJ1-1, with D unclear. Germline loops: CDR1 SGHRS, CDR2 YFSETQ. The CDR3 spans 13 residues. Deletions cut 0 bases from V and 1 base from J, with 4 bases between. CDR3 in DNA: TGCGCCAGCAGCTTGGGGGCGAACACTGAAGCTTTCTTT. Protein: CASSLGANTEAFF.

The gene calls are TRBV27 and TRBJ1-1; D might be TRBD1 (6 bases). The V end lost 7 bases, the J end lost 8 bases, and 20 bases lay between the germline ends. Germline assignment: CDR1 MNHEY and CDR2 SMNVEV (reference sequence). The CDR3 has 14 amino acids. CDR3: CASNRNNREGEAFF. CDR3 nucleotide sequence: TGTGCCAGCAACCGTAATAACAGGGAGGGGGAAGCTTTCTTT.

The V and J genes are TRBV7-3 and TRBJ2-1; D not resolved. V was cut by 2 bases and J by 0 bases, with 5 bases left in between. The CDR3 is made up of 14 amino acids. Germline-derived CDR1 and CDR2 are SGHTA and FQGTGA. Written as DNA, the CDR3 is TGTGCCAGCAGCTTAGAGAGCTCCTACAATGAGCAGTTCTTC. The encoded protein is CASSLESSYNEQFF.

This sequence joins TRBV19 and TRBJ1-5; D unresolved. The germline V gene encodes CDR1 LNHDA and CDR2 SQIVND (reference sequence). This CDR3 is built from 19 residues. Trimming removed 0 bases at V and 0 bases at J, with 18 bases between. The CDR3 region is CASSIELTSYITSNQPQHF. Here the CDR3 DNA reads TGTGCCAGTAGTATAGAGCTCACCAGTTATATTACTAGCAATCAGCCCCAGCATTTT. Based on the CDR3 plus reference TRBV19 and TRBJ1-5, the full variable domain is DGGITQSPKYLFRKEGQNVTLSCEQNLNHDAMYWYRQDPGQGLRLIYYSQIVNDFQKGDIAEGYSVSREKKESFPLTVTSAQKNPTAFYLCASSIELTSYITSNQPQHFGDGTRLSIL.

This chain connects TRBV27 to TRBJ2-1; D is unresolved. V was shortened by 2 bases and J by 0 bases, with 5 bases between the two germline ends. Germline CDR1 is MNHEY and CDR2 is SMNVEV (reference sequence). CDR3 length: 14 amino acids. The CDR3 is CASSLKSSYNEQFF. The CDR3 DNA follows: TGTGCCAGCAGTTTAAAAAGCTCCTACAATGAGCAGTTCTTC.

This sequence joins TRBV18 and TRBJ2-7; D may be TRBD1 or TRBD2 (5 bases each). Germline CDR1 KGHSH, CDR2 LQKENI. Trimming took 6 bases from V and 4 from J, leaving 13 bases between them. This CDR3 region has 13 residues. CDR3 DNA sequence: TGTGCCAGCTCTGGGGCGGGTCTATACGAGCAGTACTTC. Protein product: CASSGAGLYEQYF.

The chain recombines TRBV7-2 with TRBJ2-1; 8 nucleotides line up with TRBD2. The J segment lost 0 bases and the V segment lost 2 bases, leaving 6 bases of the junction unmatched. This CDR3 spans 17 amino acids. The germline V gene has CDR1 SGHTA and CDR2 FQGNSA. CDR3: CASSLPERGGSYNEQFF. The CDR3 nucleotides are TGTGCCAGCAGCTTACCTGAACGGGGGGGCTCCTACAATGAGCAGTTCTTC.

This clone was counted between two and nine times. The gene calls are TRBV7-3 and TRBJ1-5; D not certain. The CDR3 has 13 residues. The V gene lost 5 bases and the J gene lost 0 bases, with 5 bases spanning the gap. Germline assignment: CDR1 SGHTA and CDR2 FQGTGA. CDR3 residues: CASSQNSNQPQHF. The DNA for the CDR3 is TGTGCCAGCAGCCAGAATAGCAATCAGCCCCAGCATTTT.

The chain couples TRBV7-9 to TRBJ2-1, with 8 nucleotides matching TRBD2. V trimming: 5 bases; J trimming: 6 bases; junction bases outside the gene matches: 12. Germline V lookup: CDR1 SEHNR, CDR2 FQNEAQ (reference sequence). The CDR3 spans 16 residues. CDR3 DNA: TGTGCCAGCAGCCCGAGGGGTAGCGGGAACTCCAATGAGCAGTTCTTC. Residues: CASSPRGSGNSNEQFF.

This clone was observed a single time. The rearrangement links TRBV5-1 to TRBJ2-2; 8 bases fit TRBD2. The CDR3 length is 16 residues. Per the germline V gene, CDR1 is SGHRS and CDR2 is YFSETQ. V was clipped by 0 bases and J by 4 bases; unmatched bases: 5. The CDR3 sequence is CASSLGARGATGELFF. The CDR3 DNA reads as TGCGCCAGCAGCTTGGGCGCGCGGGGGGCCACCGGGGAGCTGTTTTTT. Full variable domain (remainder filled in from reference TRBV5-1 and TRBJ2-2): KAGVTQTPRYLIKTRGQQVTLSCSPISGHRSVSWYQQTPGQGLQFLFEYFSETQRNKGNFPGRFSGRQFSNSRSEMNVSTLELGDSALYLCASSLGARGATGELFFGEGSRLTVL.

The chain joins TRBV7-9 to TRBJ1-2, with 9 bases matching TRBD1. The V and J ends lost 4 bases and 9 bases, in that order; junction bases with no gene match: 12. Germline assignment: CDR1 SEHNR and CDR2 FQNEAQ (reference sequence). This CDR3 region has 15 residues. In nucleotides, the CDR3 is TGTGCCAGCAGCTATACAGGGGGCCAAGCATATAGCTACACCTTC. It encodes CASSYTGGQAYSYTF.

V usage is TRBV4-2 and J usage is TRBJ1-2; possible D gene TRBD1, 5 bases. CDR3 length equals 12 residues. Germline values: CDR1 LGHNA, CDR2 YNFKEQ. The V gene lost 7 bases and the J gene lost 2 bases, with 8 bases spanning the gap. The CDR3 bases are TGTGCCAGCAAGGAGGGGAACTATGGCTACACCTTC. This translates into CASKEGNYGYTF.

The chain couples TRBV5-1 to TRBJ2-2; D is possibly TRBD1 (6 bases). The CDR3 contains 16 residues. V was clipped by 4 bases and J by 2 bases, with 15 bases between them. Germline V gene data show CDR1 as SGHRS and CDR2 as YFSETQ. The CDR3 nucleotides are TGCGCCAGCAGCCTAAGCTCGGACAGAAACACCGGGGAGCTGTTTTTT. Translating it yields CASSLSSDRNTGELFF.